The 4 T cell receptor beta chains presented below share a single source sample, sequenced in a study of cytomegalovirus exposure and HLA in healthy donors. 60 Vbeta and 13 Jbeta primers were used in PCR. Produced via immunoSEQ multiplex PCR; TCRdb's table is partial and in-frame only. The table shows 150,000 to 200,000 clones, with 80% occurring only once. The sequencing input was PBMCs. The source of these receptors is a human donor in good health.

V is TRBV6-5 and J is TRBJ2-5; D gene ambiguous. Germline lookup yields CDR1 MNHEY and CDR2 SVGAGI. Trimming left V 0 bases short and J 2 bases short, with 7 bases between. This CDR3 has 14 amino acids. CDR3 coding DNA: TGTGCCAGCAGTTACTCGGCGGTTCAAGAGACCCAGTACTTC. Protein: CASSYSAVQETQYF.

Comments on this clone: This sample includes further DNA sequences coding for the same CDR3. The J gene is TRBJ1-3, the V gene TRBV6-6, with 8 positions matching TRBD1. This CDR3 has 14 residues. Germline V gene sequence: CDR1 MNHNY, CDR2 SVGAGI (reference sequence). The CDR3 here is CASVWTGSGNTIYF. CDR3 bases: TGTGCTAGCGTTTGGACAGGGAGTGGAAACACCATATATTTT.

CDR3 in DNA: TGTGCCAGCGTCAACAGGTTCGCGAACACCGGGGAGCTGTTTTTT. Translating it yields CASVNRFANTGELFF. The chain has TRBV6-1 and TRBJ2-2; TRBD1 is a possible D gene (5 bases). Germline CDR1 MNHNS, CDR2 SASEGT. The CDR3 length is 15 residues. Deletions cut 8 bases from V and 0 bases from J, with 13 bases between.

This clone was counted a few times. The rearrangement joins TRBV4-3 to TRBJ2-5, with D maybe TRBD2 (5 bases). This CDR3 has 15 residues. CDR1 is LGHNA, CDR2 YSLEER, per germline. V lost 4 bases and J lost 2, with 14 bases in between. Here the CDR3 reads CASSRRRGLQETQYF. Written as DNA, the CDR3 is TGCGCCAGCAGCCGAAGAAGAGGACTGCAAGAGACCCAGTACTTC.